A selection of T cell receptor beta chains follows, all from one sample in a study of blood T cell repertoires in COVID-19. Profiling relied on immunoSEQ multiplex PCR, and the TCRdb table lists in-frame clones only, not all of them. The sample carries 200,000 to 250,000 clones, approximately 90% recorded once. Sequencing was done on a sample of PBMCs or T cells enriched from blood (not recorded which). The source is a woman aged 25 to 39 with acute COVID-19. Each CDR3 is given with its conserved first and last residue. A D gene is named only where the DNA matches it firmly. Clone sizes are given selectively: once, few, many, or a class where the clone is expanded.

>.|TRBJ2-1|.|TRBV6-1
CASSETASREQFF
TGTGCCAGCAGTGAGACTGCCTCTAGGGAGCAGTTCTTC
>.|TRBJ2-7|TRBD1|TRBV28
CASSPTKTRQGLNSYEQYF
TGTGCCAGCAGTCCGACTAAAACCCGACAGGGTTTGAATTCCTACGAGCAGTACTTC
>.|TRBJ1-5|.|TRBV28
CASSPSRVNQPQHF
TGTGCCAGCAGTCCCTCGCGGGTCAATCAGCCCCAGCATTTT
>.|TRBJ2-5|.|TRBV30
CAWSARGEGTQYF
TGTGCCTGGAGTGCCAGGGGGGAAGGGACCCAGTACTTC
>few|TRBJ2-3|.|TRBV7-3
CASSLSTAAATDTQYF
TGTGCCAGCAGCCTATCGACCGCAGCGGCAACAGATACGCAGTATTTT
>.|TRBJ2-1|TRBD1|TRBV7-3
CASSLKRQGESYNEQFF
TGTGCCAGCAGCTTAAAGAGACAGGGTGAGTCCTACAATGAGCAGTTCTTC
>.|TRBJ1-3|TRBD1|TRBV6-5
CASSYSPTGAGNTIYF
TGTGCCAGCAGTTACTCACCGACAGGGGCAGGAAACACCATATATTTT
>.|TRBJ2-5|TRBD2|TRBV9
CASSPSGGVRTQYF
TGTGCCAGCAGCCCAAGTGGGGGGGTAAGAACCCAGTACTTC
>.|TRBJ2-1|TRBD2|TRBV7-2
CASSTRGRGDEQFF
TGTGCCAGCAGCACCCGCGGGAGGGGGGATGAGCAGTTCTTC
>.|TRBJ2-7|.|TRBV5-4
CASSGGRISYEQYF
TGTGCCAGCAGCGGCGGTCGGATCTCCTACGAGCAGTACTTC
>.|TRBJ2-3|.|TRBV28
CASSWARTDTQYF
TGTGCCAGCAGTTGGGCACGCACAGATACGCAGTATTTT
>.|TRBJ2-3|TRBD2|TRBV4-2
CASSPGTSGTDTQYF
TGTGCCAGCAGCCCAGGGACTAGCGGCACAGATACGCAGTATTTT
>once|TRBJ2-2|TRBD1|TRBV7-3
CASSKQGRGGELFF
TGTGCCAGCTCGAAACAGGGGCGAGGCGGGGAGCTGTTTTTT
>.|TRBJ2-1|TRBD1|TRBV2
CASRDRGSNEQFF
TGTGCCAGCCGGGACAGGGGATCCAATGAGCAGTTCTTC
>.|TRBJ2-2|TRBD2|TRBV7-8
CASSLPRSGGGHTGELFF
TGTGCCAGCAGCTTACCCCGGTCCGGCGGGGGACACACCGGGGAGCTGTTTTTT
>.|TRBJ2-5|TRBD1|TRBV7-9
CASSPYNQKGQDQETQYF
TGTGCCAGCAGCCCATACAATCAGAAGGGACAGGATCAAGAGACCCAGTACTTC
>.|TRBJ2-4|TRBD1|TRBV28
CASSTWTGEAKNIQYF
TGTGCCAGCAGTACCTGGACAGGTGAAGCCAAAAACATTCAGTACTTC
>.|TRBJ2-7|TRBD2|TRBV11-2
CASSLGLASPGQYF
TGTGCCAGCAGCTTAGGACTAGCGTCACCCGGGCAGTACTTC
>once|TRBJ1-1|.|TRBV7-9
CASSSSEAFF
TGTGCCAGCAGCTCGTCTGAAGCTTTCTTT
>.|TRBJ1-2|.|TRBV30
CAWRSGFGDYGYTF
TGTGCCTGGAGATCAGGGTTTGGTGACTATGGCTACACCTTC
>.|TRBJ2-7|.|TRBV28
CASSLPDRGYEQYF
TGTGCCAGCAGTTTGCCAGACCGGGGGTACGAGCAGTACTTC
>.|TRBJ2-2|.|TRBV10-3
CAISDPRRAGELFF
TGTGCCATCAGTGACCCAAGACGGGCCGGGGAGCTGTTTTTT
>.|TRBJ1-2|.|TRBV28
CASSLGPPTAPYGYTF
TGTGCCAGCAGTTTGGGCCCCCCTACGGCCCCTTATGGCTACACCTTC
>.|TRBJ2-5|.|TRBV28
CASSFFSGAVLETQYF
TGTGCCAGCAGTTTTTTTTCAGGGGCCGTCCTGGAGACCCAGTACTTC
>.|TRBJ2-3|TRBD2|TRBV7-2
CASSLRLAGGTDTQYF
TGTGCCAGCAGCTTAAGACTAGCGGGGGGCACAGATACGCAGTATTTT
>.|TRBJ1-4|.|TRBV7-6
CASSLSGFSGEKLFF
TGTGCCAGCAGCTTATCCGGTTTTTCGGGTGAAAAACTGTTTTTT
>.|TRBJ2-7|.|TRBV4-1
CASSQEQGSYEQYF
TGCGCCAGCAGCCAAGAACAGGGCTCCTACGAGCAGTACTTC
>.|TRBJ2-7|TRBD1|TRBV18
CASSPGQGNSYEQYF
TGTGCCAGCTCACCCGGACAGGGGAACTCCTACGAGCAGTACTTC
>.|TRBJ1-3|TRBD1|TRBV11-3
CASSPGQGPGNTIYF
TGTGCCAGCAGCCCTGGACAGGGGCCCGGAAACACCATATATTTT
>.|TRBJ1-4|.|TRBV28
CASSGHPQGLFF
TGTGCCAGCAGTGGCCACCCTCAGGGGCTGTTTTTT
>.|TRBJ1-2|.|TRBV2
CASMATDYGYTF
TGTGCCAGCATGGCGACAGACTATGGCTACACCTTC
>.|TRBJ2-7|TRBD1|TRBV5-1
CASSWRDRESYEQYF
TGCGCCAGCAGCTGGCGGGACAGGGAATCGTACGAGCAGTACTTC
>.|TRBJ2-2|.|TRBV5-6
CASSLVAGELFF
TGTGCCAGCAGCTTAGTAGCCGGGGAGCTGTTTTTT
>.|TRBJ2-1|.|TRBV5-8
CASSRVLAPRPNNEQFF
TGTGCCAGCAGCCGGGTCCTAGCGCCACGACCTAACAATGAGCAGTTCTTC
>.|TRBJ2-3|.|TRBV6-6
CASSLAEAQYF
TGTGCCAGCAGCCTCGCGGAAGCGCAGTATTTT
>.|TRBJ1-3|TRBD1|TRBV6-1
CASSEAKGFRGSAGLGNTIYF
TGTGCCAGCAGTGAAGCTAAGGGTTTCAGGGGGTCGGCGGGTCTTGGAAACACCATATATTTT
>.|TRBJ1-2|TRBD1|TRBV4-2
CASSPDRVPSGYTF
TGTGCCAGCAGCCCGGACAGGGTGCCCTCCGGCTACACCTTC
>.|TRBJ1-1|TRBD1|TRBV7-6
CASSHPQGENTEAFF
TGTGCCAGCAGCCATCCACAGGGGGAGAACACTGAAGCTTTCTTT
>.|TRBJ1-2|TRBD1|TRBV10-3
CAIRGDRGYGYTF
TGTGCCATCAGAGGGGACAGGGGGTATGGCTACACCTTC
>.|TRBJ1-3|.|TRBV4-1
CASSQVSFEGTIYF
TGCGCCAGCAGCCAAGTCTCGTTCGAGGGCACCATATATTTT
>.|TRBJ2-6|.|TRBV2
CASSEFGTPRTGANVLTF
TGTGCCAGCAGTGAATTCGGGACACCAAGAACAGGGGCCAACGTCCTGACTTTC
>.|TRBJ1-4|TRBD1|TRBV28
CASSFPGQGAKETNEKLFF
TGTGCCAGCAGTTTCCCGGGACAGGGGGCGAAAGAAACTAATGAAAAACTGTTTTTT
>.|TRBJ2-5|TRBD2|TRBV7-2
CASSLGGRGGFQETQYF
TGTGCCAGCAGCTTAGGAGGGCGGGGGGGATTTCAAGAGACCCAGTACTTC
>.|TRBJ2-1|.|TRBV28
CASSSLQGRINEQFF
TGTGCCAGCAGTTCCCTTCAGGGGCGAATAAATGAGCAGTTCTTC
>.|TRBJ2-2|.|TRBV10-3
CAISGTLNTGELFF
TGTGCCATCAGCGGGACACTGAACACCGGGGAGCTGTTTTTT
>.|TRBJ1-1|.|TRBV9
CASSVASQPNTEAFF
TGTGCCAGCAGCGTAGCCTCACAGCCCAACACTGAAGCTTTCTTT
>.|TRBJ1-5|.|TRBV5-1
CASSLGSGGMEPQHF
TGCGCCAGCAGCTTGGGTTCTGGGGGCATGGAGCCCCAGCATTTT
>.|TRBJ2-7|TRBD1|TRBV12-3/TRBV12-4
CASSSGQGAEQYF
TGTGCCAGCAGTTCCGGACAGGGCGCCGAGCAGTACTTC
>.|TRBJ2-3|.|TRBV5-4
CASSSPSSGGTDTQYF
TGTGCCAGCAGCTCCCCATCCTCCGGTGGCACAGATACGCAGTATTTT
>.|TRBJ1-2|.|TRBV6-5
CASSPRGDCTF
TGTGCCAGCAGCCCCCGGGGGGATTGCACCTTC
>.|TRBJ1-2|.|TRBV2
CASRDLAQGHGYTF
TGTGCCAGCCGGGATTTAGCCCAAGGGCATGGCTACACCTTC
>.|TRBJ2-1|.|TRBV27
CASSLGSSPVFNEQFF
TGTGCCAGCAGTTTAGGGAGTTCACCAGTATTTAATGAGCAGTTCTTC
>.|TRBJ2-5|TRBD1|TRBV19
CASSVRTGGETQYF
TGTGCCAGTAGTGTCCGGACAGGCGGGGAGACCCAGTACTTC
>.|TRBJ1-5|.|TRBV27
CASSLRENQPQHF
TGTGCCAGCAGTTTGCGAGAAAATCAGCCCCAGCATTTT
>.|TRBJ1-5|.|TRBV27
CASSLNRANQPQHF
TGTGCCAGCAGTTTAAACAGGGCCAATCAGCCCCAGCATTTT
>.|TRBJ1-3|.|TRBV29-1
CSVSQGTGNTIYF
TGCAGCGTCTCACAGGGAACTGGAAACACCATATATTTT
>.|TRBJ2-1|.|TRBV5-1
CASSLGQDYNEQFF
TGCGCCAGCAGCTTGGGACAGGACTACAATGAGCAGTTCTTC
>.|TRBJ1-2|.|TRBV12-3/TRBV12-4
CASSLQGRGYTF
TGTGCCAGCAGTTTACAGGGTCGTGGCTACACCTTC
>.|TRBJ1-5|.|TRBV19
CASSILPLGVQPQHF
TGTGCCAGTAGTATACTCCCTCTAGGGGTGCAGCCCCAGCATTTT
>.|TRBJ1-6|TRBD1|TRBV4-1
CASSRYIRDRDSPLHF
TGCGCCAGCAGCCGATACATCCGGGACAGGGATTCACCCCTCCACTTT